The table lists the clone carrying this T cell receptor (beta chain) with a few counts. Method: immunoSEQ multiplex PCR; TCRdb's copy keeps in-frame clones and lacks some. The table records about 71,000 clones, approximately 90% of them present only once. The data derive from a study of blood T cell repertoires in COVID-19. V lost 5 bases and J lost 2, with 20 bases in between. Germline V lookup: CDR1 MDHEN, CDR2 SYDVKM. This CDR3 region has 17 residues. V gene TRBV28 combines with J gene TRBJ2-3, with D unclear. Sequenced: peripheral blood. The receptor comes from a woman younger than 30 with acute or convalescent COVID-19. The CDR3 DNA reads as TGTGCCAGCAGTCCCGCCAAACAGTTCTTACACACAGATACGCAGTATTTT. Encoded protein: CASSPAKQFLHTDTQYF.